This T cell receptor (beta chain) was recorded in a study of chemoradiotherapy in HPV16-positive cancers. Findings and limits, study-wide: Non-HPV-specific T cells did not expand in tumors during treatment, whereas candidate HPV-specific clones and E7-related motifs did.

Profiling relied on immunoSEQ multiplex PCR, and the TCRdb table lists in-frame clones only, not all of them. This sample carries under 5,500 clones, over 75% of them seen once, and the ten largest clones take approximately 3.1%. Note on this clone: Antigen specificity is unknown.

The sample here was tumor tissue, taken from a patient who underwent chemoradiotherapy. The clonotype originates from a human donor with HPV-associated anogenital cancer.

The DNA for the CDR3 is TGTGCCAGCAGTTCGCCTTTGACCTGGGTACAGTTCTTC. Protein: CASSSPLTWVQFF. This chain joins TRBV27 and TRBJ2-1; unclear D gene. The CDR3 totals 13 residues. Between the trimmed V and J ends, which lost 4 bases and 13 bases, there was a span of 17 bases. CDR1 and CDR2 (germline): MNHEY, SMNVEV (reference sequence).